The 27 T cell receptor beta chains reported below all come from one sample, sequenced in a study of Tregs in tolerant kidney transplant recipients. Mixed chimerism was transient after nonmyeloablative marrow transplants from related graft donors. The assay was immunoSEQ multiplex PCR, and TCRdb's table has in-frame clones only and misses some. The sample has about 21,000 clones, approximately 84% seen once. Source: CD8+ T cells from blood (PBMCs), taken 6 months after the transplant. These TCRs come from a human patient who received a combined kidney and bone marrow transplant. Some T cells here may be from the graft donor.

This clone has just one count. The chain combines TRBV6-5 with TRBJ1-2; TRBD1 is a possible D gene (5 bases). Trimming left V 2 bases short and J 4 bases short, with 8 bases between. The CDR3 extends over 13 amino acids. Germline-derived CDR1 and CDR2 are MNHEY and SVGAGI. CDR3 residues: CASSYADTYGYTF. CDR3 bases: TGTGCCAGCAGTTACGCGGACACCTATGGCTACACCTTC.

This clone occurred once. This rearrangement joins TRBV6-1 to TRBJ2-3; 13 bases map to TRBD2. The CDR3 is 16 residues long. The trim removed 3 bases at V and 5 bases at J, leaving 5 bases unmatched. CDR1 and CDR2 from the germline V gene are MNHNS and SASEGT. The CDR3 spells CASSEGTSGALDTQYF. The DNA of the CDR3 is TGTGCCAGCAGTGAGGGGACTAGCGGGGCCCTAGATACGCAGTATTTT.

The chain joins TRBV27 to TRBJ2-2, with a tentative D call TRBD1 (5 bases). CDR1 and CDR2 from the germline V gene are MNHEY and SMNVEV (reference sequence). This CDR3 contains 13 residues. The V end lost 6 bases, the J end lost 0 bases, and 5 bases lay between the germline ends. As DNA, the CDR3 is TGTGCCAGCAGGGACACGAACACCGGGGAGCTGTTTTTT. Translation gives CASRDTNTGELFF.

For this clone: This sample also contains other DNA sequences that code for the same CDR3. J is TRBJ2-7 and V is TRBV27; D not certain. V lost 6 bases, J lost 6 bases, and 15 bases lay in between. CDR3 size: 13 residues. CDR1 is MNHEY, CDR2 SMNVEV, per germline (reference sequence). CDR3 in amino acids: CASSVSPSSEQYF. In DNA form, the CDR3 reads TGTGCCAGCAGCGTCTCACCGTCGAGCGAGCAGTACTTC.

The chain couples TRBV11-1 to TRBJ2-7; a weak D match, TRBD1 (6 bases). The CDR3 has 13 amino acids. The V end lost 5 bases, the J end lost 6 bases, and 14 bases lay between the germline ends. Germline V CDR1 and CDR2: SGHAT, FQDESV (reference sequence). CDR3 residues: CASSITGSGEQYF. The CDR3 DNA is TGTGCCAGCAGCATCACAGGGTCCGGCGAGCAGTACTTC.

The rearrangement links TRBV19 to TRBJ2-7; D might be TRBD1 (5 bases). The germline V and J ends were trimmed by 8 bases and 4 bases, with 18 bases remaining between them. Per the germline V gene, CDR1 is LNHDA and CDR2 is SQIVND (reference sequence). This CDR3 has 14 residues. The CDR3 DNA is TGTGCCAGTTCCTTTGGCAGGGTAGGTTACGAGCAGTACTTC. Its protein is CASSFGRVGYEQYF.

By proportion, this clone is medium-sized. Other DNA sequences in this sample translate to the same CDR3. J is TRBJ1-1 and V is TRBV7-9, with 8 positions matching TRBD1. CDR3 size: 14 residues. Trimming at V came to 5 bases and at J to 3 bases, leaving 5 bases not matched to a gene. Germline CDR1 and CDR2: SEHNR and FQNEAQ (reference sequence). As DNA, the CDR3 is TGTGCCAGCAGCCCCAACAGGGGGGACACTGAAGCTTTCTTT. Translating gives CASSPNRGDTEAFF.

CDR3 in amino acids: CASSIPEGSVTDTQYF. The CDR3 DNA is TGCGCCAGCAGCATCCCGGAGGGCTCAGTCACAGATACGCAGTATTTT. The chain combines TRBV5-1 with TRBJ2-3; TRBD2 might be the D (6 bases). From germline, CDR1 is SGHRS and CDR2 YFSETQ. V lost 4 bases, J lost 2 bases, and 17 bases lay in between. CDR3 length: 16 residues.

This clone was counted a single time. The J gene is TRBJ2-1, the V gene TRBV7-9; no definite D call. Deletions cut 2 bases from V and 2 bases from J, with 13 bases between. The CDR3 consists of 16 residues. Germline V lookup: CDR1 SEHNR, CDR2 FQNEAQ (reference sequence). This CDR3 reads CASSLRLLAPYNEQFF. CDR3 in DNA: TGTGCCAGCAGCTTAAGGCTCTTAGCCCCCTACAATGAGCAGTTCTTC.

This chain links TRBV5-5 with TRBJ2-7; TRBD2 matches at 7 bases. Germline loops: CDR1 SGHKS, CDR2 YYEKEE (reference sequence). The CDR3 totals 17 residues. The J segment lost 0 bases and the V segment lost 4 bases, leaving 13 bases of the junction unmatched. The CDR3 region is CASSRFPAGVFSYEQYF. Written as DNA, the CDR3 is TGTGCCAGCAGCCGGTTCCCCGCGGGAGTCTTCTCCTACGAGCAGTACTTC. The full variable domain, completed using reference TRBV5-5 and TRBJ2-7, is DAGVTQSPTHLIKTRGQQVTLRCSPISGHKSVSWYQQVLGQGPQFIFQYYEKEERGRGNFPDRFSARQFPNYSSELNVNALLLGDSALYLCASSRFPAGVFSYEQYFGPGTRLTVT.

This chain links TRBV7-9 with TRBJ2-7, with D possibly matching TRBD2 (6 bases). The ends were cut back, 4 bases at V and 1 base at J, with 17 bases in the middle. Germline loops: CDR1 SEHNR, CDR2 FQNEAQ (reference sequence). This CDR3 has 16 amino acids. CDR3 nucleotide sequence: TGTGCCAGCAGCTGGGAGGCCCAAAGGGCGTCCTACGAGCAGTACTTC. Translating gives CASSWEAQRASYEQYF.

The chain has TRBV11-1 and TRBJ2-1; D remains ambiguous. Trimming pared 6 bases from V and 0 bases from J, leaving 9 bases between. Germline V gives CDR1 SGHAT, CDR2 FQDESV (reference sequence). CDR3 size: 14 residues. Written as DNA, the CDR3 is TGTGCCAGCAGGGGCACAAGCTCCTACAATGAGCAGTTCTTC. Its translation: CASRGTSSYNEQFF.

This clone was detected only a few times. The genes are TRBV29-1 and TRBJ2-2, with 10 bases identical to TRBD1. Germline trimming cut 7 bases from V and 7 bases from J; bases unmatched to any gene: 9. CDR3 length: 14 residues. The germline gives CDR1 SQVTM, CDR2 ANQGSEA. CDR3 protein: CSGSKTGGVGELFF. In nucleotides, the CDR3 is TGCAGCGGGAGTAAGACAGGGGGCGTCGGGGAGCTGTTTTTT.

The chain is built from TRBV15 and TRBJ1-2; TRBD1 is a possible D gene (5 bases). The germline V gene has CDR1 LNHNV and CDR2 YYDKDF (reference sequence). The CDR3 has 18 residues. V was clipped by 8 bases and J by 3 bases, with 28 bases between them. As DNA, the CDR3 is TGTGCCACCTTCAACACGCTGCTACGGGGGGATCTTGACTATGGCTACACCTTC. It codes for CATFNTLLRGDLDYGYTF.

The CDR3 protein is CASSHYGEGTEAFF. The DNA of the CDR3 is TGTGCCAGCAGCCACTACGGGGAAGGCACTGAAGCTTTCTTT. V usage is TRBV4-2 and J usage is TRBJ1-1; unclear D gene. CDR3 length: 14 amino acids. Germline V lookup: CDR1 LGHNA, CDR2 YNFKEQ. Trimming pared 3 bases from V and 4 bases from J, leaving 12 bases between.

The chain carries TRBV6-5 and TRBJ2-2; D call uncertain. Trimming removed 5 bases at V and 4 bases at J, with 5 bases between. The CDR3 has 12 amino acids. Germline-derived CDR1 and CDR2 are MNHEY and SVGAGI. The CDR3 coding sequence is TGTGCCAGCAGTATCCTCACCGGGGAGCTGTTTTTT. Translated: CASSILTGELFF.

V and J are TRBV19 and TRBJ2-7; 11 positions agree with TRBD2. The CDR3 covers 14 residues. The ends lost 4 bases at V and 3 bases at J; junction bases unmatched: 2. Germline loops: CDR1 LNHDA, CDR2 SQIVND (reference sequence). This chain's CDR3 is CASSRGLADYEQYF. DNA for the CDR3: TGTGCCAGTAGTAGGGGACTAGCGGACTACGAGCAGTACTTC. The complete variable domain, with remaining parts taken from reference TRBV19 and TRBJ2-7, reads DGGITQSPKYLFRKEGQNVTLSCEQNLNHDAMYWYRQDPGQGLRLIYYSQIVNDFQKGDIAEGYSVSREKKESFPLTVTSAQKNPTAFYLCASSRGLADYEQYFGPGTRLTVT.

The CDR3 spells CASSETGGISYEQYF. The DNA for the CDR3 is TGTGCCAGTAGTGAGACAGGGGGTATTTCCTACGAGCAGTACTTC. V gene TRBV19 combines with J gene TRBJ2-7; 9 bases align to TRBD1. Germline V CDR1 and CDR2: LNHDA, SQIVND (reference sequence). CDR3 length: 15 residues. The V and J ends lost 5 bases and 1 base, in that order; junction bases with no gene match: 6.

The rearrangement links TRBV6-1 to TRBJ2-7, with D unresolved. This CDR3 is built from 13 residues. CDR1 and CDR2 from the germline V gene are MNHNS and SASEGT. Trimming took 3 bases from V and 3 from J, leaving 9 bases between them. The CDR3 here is CASSDFIGYEQYF. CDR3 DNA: TGTGCCAGCAGTGACTTTATCGGCTACGAGCAGTACTTC.

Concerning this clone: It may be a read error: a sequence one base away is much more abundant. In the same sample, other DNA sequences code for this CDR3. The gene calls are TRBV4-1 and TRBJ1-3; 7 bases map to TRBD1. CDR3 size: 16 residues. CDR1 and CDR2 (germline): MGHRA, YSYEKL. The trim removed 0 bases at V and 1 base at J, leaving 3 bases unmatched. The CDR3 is CASSQDQGGSGNTIYF. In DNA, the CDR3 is TGCGCCAGCAGCCAAGATCAGGGGGGTTCTGGAAACACCATATATTTT.

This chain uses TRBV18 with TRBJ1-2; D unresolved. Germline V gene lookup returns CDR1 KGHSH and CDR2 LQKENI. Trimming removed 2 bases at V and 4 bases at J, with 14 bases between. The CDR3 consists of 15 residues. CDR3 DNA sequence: TGTGCCAGCTCACCATATCCGGAGAGGGCCTATGGCTACACCTTC. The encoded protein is CASSPYPERAYGYTF.

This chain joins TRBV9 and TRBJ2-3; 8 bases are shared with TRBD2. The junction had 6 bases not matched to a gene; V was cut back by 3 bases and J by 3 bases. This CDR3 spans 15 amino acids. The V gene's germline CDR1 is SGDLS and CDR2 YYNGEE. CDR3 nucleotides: TGTGCCAGCAGCGCCCGGTCGGGGGGGACAGATACGCAGTATTTT. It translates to CASSARSGGTDTQYF.

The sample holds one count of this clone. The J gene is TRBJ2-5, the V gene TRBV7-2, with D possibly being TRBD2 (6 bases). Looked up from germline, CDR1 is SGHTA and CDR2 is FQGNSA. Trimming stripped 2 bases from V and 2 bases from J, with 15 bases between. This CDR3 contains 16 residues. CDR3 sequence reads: CASSLILVAVQETQYF. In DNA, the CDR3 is TGTGCCAGCAGCTTAATTCTGGTAGCGGTACAAGAGACCCAGTACTTC. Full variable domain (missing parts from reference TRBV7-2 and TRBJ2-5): GAGVSQSPSNKVTEKGKDVELRCDPISGHTALYWYRQSLGQGLEFLIYFQGNSAPDKSGLPSDRFSAERTGGSVSTLTIQRTQQEDSAVYLCASSLILVAVQETQYFGPGTRLLVL.

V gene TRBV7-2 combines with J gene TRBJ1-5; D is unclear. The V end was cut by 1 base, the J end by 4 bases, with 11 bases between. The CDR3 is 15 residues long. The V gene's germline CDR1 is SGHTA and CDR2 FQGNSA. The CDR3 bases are TGTGCCAGCAGCTTAGATGGTAGTAGAAATCAGCCCCAGCATTTT. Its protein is CASSLDGSRNQPQHF.

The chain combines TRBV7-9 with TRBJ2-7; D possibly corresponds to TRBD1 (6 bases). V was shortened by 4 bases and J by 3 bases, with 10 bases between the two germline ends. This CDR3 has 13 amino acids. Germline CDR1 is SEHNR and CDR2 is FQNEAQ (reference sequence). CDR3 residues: CASSSSGDYEQYF. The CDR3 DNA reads TGTGCCAGCAGCTCATCAGGGGACTACGAGCAGTACTTC.

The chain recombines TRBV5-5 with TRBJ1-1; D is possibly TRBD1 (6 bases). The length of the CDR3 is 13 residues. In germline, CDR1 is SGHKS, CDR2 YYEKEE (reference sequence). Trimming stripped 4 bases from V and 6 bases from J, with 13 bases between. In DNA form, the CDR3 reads TGTGCCAGCAGCCCAACACAGGGTCCTGAAGCTTTCTTT. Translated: CASSPTQGPEAFF.

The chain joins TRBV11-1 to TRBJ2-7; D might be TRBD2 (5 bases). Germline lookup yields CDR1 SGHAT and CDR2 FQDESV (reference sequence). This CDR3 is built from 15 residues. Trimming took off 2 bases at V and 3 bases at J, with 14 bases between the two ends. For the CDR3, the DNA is TGTGCCAGCAGCTTATCAATGGGGAGCTACTACGAGCAGTACTTC. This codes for CASSLSMGSYYEQYF.